The clone carrying this T cell receptor (beta chain) was seen a single time. Germline CDR1 SGHAT, CDR2 FQNNGV. Trimming stripped 2 bases from V and 2 bases from J, with 13 bases between. This CDR3 is 15 amino acids long. This entry comes from a study of early stage breast cancer tumors. Sequencing used immunoSEQ multiplex PCR; TCRdb keeps in-frame clones, though not all of them. The data show fewer than 70,000 clones, 70% to 80% seen once. V gene TRBV11-2 combines with J gene TRBJ2-7; D remains ambiguous. The sequence was collected from a person aged 30-39 years with breast cancer. The sequencing sample was made of blood. The CDR3 is CASSLRPATPYEQYF. Here the CDR3 DNA reads TGTGCCAGCAGCTTAAGGCCAGCAACCCCCTACGAGCAGTACTTC.